Following are 22 T cell receptor beta chains from one sample sequenced in a study of T-cell memory formation after mild COVID-19. A single record per CDR3 protein comes from TCRdb applying MiXCR to the 5' RACE reads. The sample comprises about 400,000 distinct CDR3 sequences, about 15% of which are singletons, and around a fifth rests with the top ten. The sample consisted of PBMCs or a T cell subset sorted from them (not recorded which). These TCRs come from a man aged 18 to 29 who had mild COVID-19 (a few samples of this study predate the infection). Cell type and time point are not known.

This clonotype showed up just a few times. CDR3: CSARDWGIKRGIGYNEQFF. In nucleotides, the CDR3 is TGCAGTGCTAGAGATTGGGGTATAAAGCGGGGGATAGGCTACAATGAGCAGTTCTTC. The chain couples TRBV20-1 to TRBJ2-1; 8 bases map to TRBD2. Germline-derived CDR1 and CDR2 are DFQATT and SNEGSKA (reference sequence). The CDR3 runs to 19 residues. V lost 0 bases, J lost 3 bases, and 16 bases stayed unmatched.

This clonotype showed up just a few times. V and J are TRBV6-2 or TRBV6-3 and TRBJ1-5; D unclear. Germline V gene sequence: CDR1 MNHEY, CDR2 SVGEGT. This CDR3 contains 15 residues. Trimming shortened V by 6 bases and J by 1 base, and 13 bases separated the two germline ends. CDR3 sequence (DNA): TGTGCCAGCAGAACCTACACAGCCAGCAATCAGCCCCAGCATTTT. Amino acids: CASRTYTASNQPQHF.

The chain recombines TRBV20-1 with TRBJ1-3, with D tentatively TRBD1 (6 bases). This CDR3 region has 14 residues. Germline V gene sequence: CDR1 DFQATT, CDR2 SNEGSKA (reference sequence). The V end lost 3 bases, the J end lost 4 bases, and 13 bases lay between the germline ends. The CDR3 DNA follows: TGCAGTGCTAGTGGGGGACAACGGGGAAACACCATATATTTT. Protein sequence: CSASGGQRGNTIYF.

This rearrangement joins TRBV6-6 to TRBJ2-7; a possible D gene is TRBD1 (5 bases). CDR1 is MNHNY and CDR2 is SVGAGI in the germline V gene (reference sequence). CDR3 length: 16 residues. V lost 4 bases and J 1 base, leaving 17 bases between the germline ends. The CDR3, as DNA: TGTGCCAGCAGTTCAGCCCTAGGGGATGGGTCCTACGAGCAGTACTTC. It is translated as CASSSALGDGSYEQYF.

This chain links TRBV19 with TRBJ1-5, with D hard to call. Per germline, CDR1 LNHDA and CDR2 SQIVND (reference sequence). The CDR3 is made up of 13 amino acids. Trimming took 1 base from V and 7 from J, leaving 8 bases between them. CDR3 sequence reads: CASSIGRGQPQHF. In nucleotides, the CDR3 is TGTGCCAGTAGTATAGGGCGCGGCCAGCCCCAGCATTTT.

This clonotype was detected only a few times. The V gene is TRBV7-6, the J gene TRBJ1-1, with TRBD1 as a possible D gene (5 bases). The length of the CDR3 is 12 residues. Trimming left V 1 base short and J 11 bases short, with 11 bases between. Per the germline V gene, CDR1 is SGHVS and CDR2 is FNYEAQ. CDR3 DNA sequence: TGTGCCAGCAGCTTAGGGGGGTTTGGCGCTTTCTTT. Encoded protein: CASSLGGFGAFF.

In this sample, this clonotype turned up a few times. The chain combines TRBV4-2 with TRBJ1-5; D unresolved. CDR1 and CDR2 from the germline V gene are LGHNA and YNFKEQ. Trimming took 4 bases from V and 3 from J, leaving 10 bases between them. This CDR3 region has 14 residues. This CDR3 is CASSPTEVNQPQHF. Written as DNA, the CDR3 is TGTGCCAGCAGCCCGACGGAGGTCAATCAGCCCCAGCATTTT.

This clonotype has a handful of counts. The chain joins TRBV4-1 to TRBJ2-4, with 7 bases that match TRBD2. The CDR3 consists of 11 residues. V dropped 6 bases and J dropped 7; count of bases not matched to a gene: 0. Germline CDR1 is MGHRA and CDR2 is YSYEKL. This CDR3 reads CASRGGNIQYF. The CDR3, as DNA: TGCGCCAGCAGGGGAGGGAACATTCAGTACTTC.

This chain uses TRBV4-2 with TRBJ2-1; perhaps TRBD2 as D (6 bases). V was trimmed by 3 bases and J by 9 bases, leaving 12 bases between them. This CDR3 spans 13 amino acids. The germline gives CDR1 LGHNA, CDR2 YNFKEQ. The CDR3 DNA reads TGTGCCAGCAGCCAGGGCGGGAAGGGTGAGCAGTTCTTC. Its protein is CASSQGGKGEQFF.

The J gene is TRBJ1-2, the V gene TRBV12-3 or TRBV12-4; tentative D call: TRBD1 (6 bases). The V gene lost 1 base and the J gene lost 4 bases, with 16 bases spanning the gap. The CDR3 runs to 16 residues. The CDR3 DNA reads TGTGCCAGCAGTTTAGGTCGAAGGGGGTCGAGCTATGGCTACACCTTC. Amino acid sequence: CASSLGRRGSSYGYTF.

The chain uses TRBV24-1 and TRBJ2-1, with 8 nucleotides matching TRBD2. The CDR3 runs to 17 residues. CDR1 is KGHDR and CDR2 is SFDVKD in the germline V gene. The J segment lost 3 bases and the V segment lost 1 base, leaving 7 bases of the junction unmatched. CDR3 bases: TGTGCCACCAGTGATTTCGGGGGGGCTTCGGGCTACAATGAGCAGTTCTTC. This gives the protein CATSDFGGASGYNEQFF.

The chain links TRBV27 to TRBJ2-3; tentative D call: TRBD2 (5 bases). Trimming removed 5 bases at V and 6 bases at J, with 24 bases between. In germline, CDR1 is MNHEY, CDR2 SMNVEV (reference sequence). CDR3 length equals 17 residues. CDR3 sequence (DNA): TGTGCCAGCAGTCCCACCCTGATCGGGCTAGCTGGGGATACGCAGTATTTT. Translated, it gives CASSPTLIGLAGDTQYF.

V is TRBV4-1 and J is TRBJ2-3; TRBD2 agrees at 8 bases. This CDR3 spans 17 amino acids. CDR1 and CDR2 (germline): MGHRA, YSYEKL. The V gene end was trimmed by 1 base and the J gene end by 5 bases; junction bases not matched to a gene: 11. CDR3 sequence (DNA): TGCGCCAGCAGCCAAGCCGACTGGTCGGGGGGGGAAGATACGCAGTATTTT. Amino acids: CASSQADWSGGEDTQYF.

The sample holds a few counts of this clonotype. V is TRBV6-1 and J is TRBJ1-2; possible D gene TRBD1, 6 bases. CDR1 MNHNS and CDR2 SASEGT come from the germline V gene. V was shortened by 1 base and J by 3 bases, with 18 bases between the two germline ends. The length of the CDR3 is 17 residues. CDR3 loop: CASSEETGATGDYGYTF. CDR3 sequence (DNA): TGTGCCAGCAGTGAAGAAACGGGGGCGACCGGGGACTATGGCTACACCTTC.

CDR3 loop: CASSLGEGTQYF. In nucleotides, the CDR3 is TGTGCCAGCAGCTTAGGGGAGGGCACGCAGTATTTT. The gene calls are TRBV7-7 and TRBJ2-3; 7 nucleotides align to TRBD2. From germline, CDR1 is SSHAT and CDR2 FNYEAQ (reference sequence). Trimming at V came to 1 base and at J to 9 bases, leaving 1 base not matched to a gene. There are 12 residues in the CDR3.

This clonotype has ten or more counts. The chain carries TRBV7-2 and TRBJ1-1, with D maybe TRBD1 (5 bases). Germline V gene data show CDR1 as SGHTA and CDR2 as FQGNSA. This CDR3 is built from 13 residues. V was clipped by 0 bases and J by 4 bases, with 6 bases between them. The CDR3 sequence is CASSLARGTEAFF. The CDR3 bases are TGTGCCAGCAGCTTAGCGAGGGGCACTGAAGCTTTCTTT.

The chain joins TRBV12-3 or TRBV12-4 to TRBJ1-2; D perhaps matches TRBD1 (6 bases). This CDR3 contains 11 residues. V was pared by 8 bases and J by 7 bases, with 11 bases between. CDR3 in DNA: TGTGCCAGCGGACTACAGGGTGGCTACACCTTC. This translates into CASGLQGGYTF.

This clonotype appeared many times. The chain recombines TRBV7-6 with TRBJ2-3, with D perhaps TRBD2 (6 bases). This CDR3 has 13 amino acids. The V and J ends lost 3 bases and 4 bases respectively, with 8 bases between them. The germline V gene has CDR1 SGHVS and CDR2 FNYEAQ. CDR3 coding DNA: TGTGCCAGCAGCTTCGGGGGATCAGATACGCAGTATTTT. Encoded protein: CASSFGGSDTQYF.

V is TRBV7-2 and J is TRBJ2-1; weak D call: TRBD1 (5 bases). The germline V and J ends were trimmed by 6 bases and 7 bases, with 13 bases remaining between them. The CDR3 is 13 residues long. Germline lookup yields CDR1 SGHTA and CDR2 FQGNSA. This CDR3 reads CASSLDTRNEQFF. The CDR3 bases are TGTGCCAGCAGTTTGGACACGCGAAATGAGCAGTTCTTC.

The sample holds a few counts of this clonotype. The chain combines TRBV4-1 with TRBJ2-4, with D perhaps given as TRBD1 or TRBD2 (6 bases each). CDR1 and CDR2 from the germline V gene are MGHRA and YSYEKL. The CDR3 is 18 amino acids. Trimming left V 4 bases short and J 0 bases short, with 19 bases between. In nucleotides, the CDR3 is TGCGCCAGCAGCCTCCCAGGAGGGACATCGCTAGCCAAAAACATTCAGTACTTC. This gives the protein CASSLPGGTSLAKNIQYF.

This clonotype was observed a handful of times. The chain carries TRBV20-1 and TRBJ1-4; D is ambiguous. Germline loops: CDR1 DFQATT, CDR2 SNEGSKA (reference sequence). The V and J ends lost 0 bases and 4 bases respectively, with 6 bases between them. The CDR3 has 13 residues. CDR3 DNA sequence: TGCAGTGCTAGAGAAGTGGGTAATGAAAAACTGTTTTTT. Protein: CSAREVGNEKLFF.

To note about this clonotype: A much larger clone is a single base away; this may be a read error. V and J are TRBV6-5 and TRBJ2-2; 8 nucleotides line up with TRBD2. The CDR3 runs to 14 residues. The V gene's germline CDR1 is MNHEY and CDR2 SVGAGI. J was trimmed by 5 bases and V by 7 bases; bases with no gene match: 6. As DNA, the CDR3 is TGTGCCAGCAATGCGGGGGGATTAACCGGGGAGCTGTTTTTT. Its translation is CASNAGGLTGELFF.